Given below is one T cell receptor (beta chain) in context. The sample originates from a study of blood T cell repertoires in COVID-19. The cohort comprised adults aged about 18 to 89 years residing in about two dozen US areas. Repertoires were generated with immunoSEQ multiplex PCR, while TCRdb's copy carries only in-frame clones and drops some. Found here are about 430,000 clones, around 89% of them singletons; the top ten hold 0.9% to 1%. Trimming stripped 4 bases from V and 0 bases from J, with 16 bases between. The germline CDR1 and CDR2 sequences are SEHNR and FQNEAQ (reference sequence). The CDR3 runs to 17 residues.

The TCR originated in a woman in her twenties or thirties with acute COVID-19. The rearrangement links TRBV7-9 to TRBJ1-5, with D tentatively TRBD1 (5 bases). Sequencing was done on a sample of PBMCs or T cells enriched from blood (not recorded which). DNA for the CDR3: TGTGCCAGCAGCTCGATCTTTGGGGACTATAGCAATCAGCCCCAGCATTTT. Encoded protein: CASSSIFGDYSNQPQHF.